These 26 T cell receptor beta chains share one sample of origin, sequenced in a study of persistence of HIV-infected CD4 T cells. Their target antigens are unknown. The libraries were made with immunoSEQ version 4 in survey mode. The assay was immunoSEQ multiplex PCR, and TCRdb's table has in-frame clones only and misses some. The table records about 10,000 clones, more than 65% of them present only once. The stimulus was an HIV-1 Gag 15-mer peptide pool, 0.95 to 1 ug/peptide/mL. CD4+ T cells upregulating both CD40 ligand and CD69 were sorted as responding cells. Here the sequenced sample was CD4+ T cells sorted from PBMCs after roughly 18-hour stimulation, taken from a patient who received antiretroviral therapy. These receptors all come from an adult woman with HIV who was CMV-seropositive.

The chain uses TRBV19 and TRBJ2-5, with TRBD2 identical over 12 bases. The CDR3 totals 15 residues. Germline trimming cut 5 bases from V and 6 bases from J; bases unmatched to any gene: 7. Germline V gene sequence: CDR1 LNHDA, CDR2 SQIVND (reference sequence). The CDR3 sequence is CASSSLAGGEKTQYF. The CDR3 region has the DNA TGTGCCAGTAGTTCCCTAGCGGGGGGGGAAAAGACCCAGTACTTC.

This chain links TRBV7-6 with TRBJ2-7; TRBD1 might be the D (6 bases). Germline V gives CDR1 SGHVS, CDR2 FNYEAQ. V lost 2 bases and J 5 bases, leaving 19 bases between the germline ends. The CDR3 sequence is 16 residues long. The CDR3 DNA reads as TGTGCCAGCAGCTTAAGTTGGTCAGGGGAGCGGAACGAGCAGTACTTC. It translates to CASSLSWSGERNEQYF.

The chain combines TRBV19 with TRBJ1-2; TRBD1 aligns across 9 bases. The V segment lost 7 bases and the J segment 3 bases; nucleotides outside the gene matches: 15. CDR1 is LNHDA, CDR2 SQIVND, per germline (reference sequence). The CDR3 contains 17 residues. The CDR3 nucleotides read TGTGCCAGTACCCAGGCGGACAGGGGATGGGGGGACTATGGCTACACCTTC. It translates to CASTQADRGWGDYGYTF. The variable domain in full, with the rest retrieved from reference TRBV19 and TRBJ1-2, is DGGITQSPKYLFRKEGQNVTLSCEQNLNHDAMYWYRQDPGQGLRLIYYSQIVNDFQKGDIAEGYSVSREKKESFPLTVTSAQKNPTAFYLCASTQADRGWGDYGYTFGSGTRLTVV.

V usage is TRBV30 and J usage is TRBJ2-2; perhaps TRBD1 as D (5 bases). The CDR3 length is 14 residues. The V end was cut by 1 base, the J end by 0 bases, with 6 bases between. Germline V gene sequence: CDR1 GTSNPN, CDR2 SVGIG (reference sequence). The CDR3 loop is CAWSGTSNTGELFF. For the CDR3, the DNA is TGTGCCTGGAGTGGGACATCGAACACCGGGGAGCTGTTTTTT.

The V gene is TRBV5-1, the J gene TRBJ1-1, with D tentatively TRBD1 (5 bases). V was cut by 0 bases and J by 6 bases, with 15 bases left in between. Germline CDR1 SGHRS, CDR2 YFSETQ. The CDR3 runs 15 residues. The CDR3 DNA reads as TGCGCCAGCAGCTTGGGACCTCAGGGAGACGCTGAAGCTTTCTTT. Translated, it gives CASSLGPQGDAEAFF. Filled out from reference TRBV5-1 and TRBJ1-1, the complete variable domain reads KAGVTQTPRYLIKTRGQQVTLSCSPISGHRSVSWYQQTPGQGLQFLFEYFSETQRNKGNFPGRFSGRQFSNSRSEMNVSTLELGDSALYLCASSLGPQGDAEAFFGQGTRLTVV.

This chain links TRBV28 with TRBJ1-5; TRBD1 is a possible D gene (5 bases). This CDR3 is 12 amino acids long. Germline values: CDR1 MDHEN, CDR2 SYDVKM. V lost 7 bases and J 10 bases, leaving 14 bases between the germline ends. In DNA form, the CDR3 reads TGTGCCAGCACCCCAGGGAGGGATCCCCAGCATTTT. It translates to CASTPGRDPQHF.

CDR3 region: CASSFRQGAETQYF. The CDR3 DNA sequence: TGTGCCAGCAGCTTCCGACAGGGGGCTGAGACCCAGTACTTC. V and J are TRBV7-8 and TRBJ2-5; TRBD1 matches 10 bases. J lost 5 bases, V lost 3 bases, and 3 bases had no gene match. CDR3 length: 14 residues. Germline values: CDR1 SGHVS, CDR2 FQNEAQ.

The chain couples TRBV11-3 to TRBJ2-1; TRBD1 matches at 9 bases. This CDR3 is built from 15 residues. V lost 1 base and J lost 7; bases outside the gene matches: 5. CDR1 SGHNT and CDR2 YENEEA come from the germline V gene. The CDR3 loop reads CASSLGGDRANEQFF. Written as DNA, the CDR3 is TGTGCCAGCAGCTTAGGAGGGGACAGGGCGAATGAGCAGTTCTTC.

The chain carries TRBV7-9 and TRBJ2-1; TRBD2 matches at 7 bases. Germline assignment: CDR1 SEHNR and CDR2 FQNEAQ (reference sequence). The CDR3 length is 17 residues. The junction had 11 bases not matched to a gene; V was cut back by 1 base and J by 5 bases. In nucleotides, the CDR3 is TGTGCCAGCAGCTTAGAGTTCGGCGGGAGTGAGAACAATGAGCAGTTCTTC. Its translation: CASSLEFGGSENNEQFF.

CDR3 protein: CASSSSAPSTNEKLFF. CDR3 coding DNA: TGTGCCAGCAGCTCCTCGGCCCCATCAACTAATGAAAAACTGTTTTTT. The rearrangement links TRBV7-2 to TRBJ1-4, with D unresolved. Germline CDR1 reads SGHTA; CDR2 reads FQGNSA. V shed 4 bases and J shed 0 bases, with 12 bases lying between them. The CDR3 length is 16 residues. Using reference TRBV7-2 and TRBJ1-4 for the parts outside the CDR3, the full variable domain is GAGVSQSPSNKVTEKGKDVELRCDPISGHTALYWYRQSLGQGLEFLIYFQGNSAPDKSGLPSDRFSAERTGGSVSTLTIQRTQQEDSAVYLCASSSSAPSTNEKLFFGSGTQLSVL.

The gene calls are TRBV5-5 and TRBJ2-1, with D perhaps TRBD1 (8 bases). This CDR3 has 15 residues. The V end lost 4 bases, the J end lost 3 bases, and 14 bases lay between the germline ends. Germline CDR1 SGHKS, CDR2 YYEKEE (reference sequence). The CDR3 coding sequence is TGTGCCAGCAGCATGACAGGGGAGGGCTACAATGAGCAGTTCTTC. Protein sequence: CASSMTGEGYNEQFF. The full variable domain, rest sourced from reference TRBV5-5 and TRBJ2-1, is DAGVTQSPTHLIKTRGQQVTLRCSPISGHKSVSWYQQVLGQGPQFIFQYYEKEERGRGNFPDRFSARQFPNYSSELNVNALLLGDSALYLCASSMTGEGYNEQFFGPGTRLTVL.

This sequence joins TRBV28 and TRBJ2-7, with 10 bases that match TRBD1. The junction had 8 bases not matched to a gene; V was cut back by 2 bases and J by 7 bases. The length of the CDR3 is 15 residues. The germline gives CDR1 MDHEN, CDR2 SYDVKM. The CDR3 DNA is TGTGCCAGCAGTTTACCGGGACAGGGGAGAAATGAGCAGTACTTC. It is translated as CASSLPGQGRNEQYF.

The chain employs TRBV27 and TRBJ1-5; no clear D gene. Trimming stripped 5 bases from V and 4 bases from J, with 12 bases between. Germline V lookup: CDR1 MNHEY, CDR2 SMNVEV (reference sequence). The CDR3 is 14 residues long. For the CDR3, the DNA is TGTGCCAGCAGTCTGGAAAGTGGGAATCAGCCCCAGCATTTT. It yields the protein CASSLESGNQPQHF.

Only one count was recorded for this clone. The CDR3 DNA follows: TGTGCCAGCAGTCCCGACAGACTCAATCAGCCCCAGCATTTT. It translates to CASSPDRLNQPQHF. The genes are TRBV28 and TRBJ1-5; a weak D match, TRBD1 (5 bases). V lost 5 bases to trimming and J lost 3 bases, with 11 bases between them. The CDR3 contains 14 residues. CDR1 is MDHEN, CDR2 SYDVKM, per germline.

The gene calls are TRBV4-2 and TRBJ2-5, with TRBD2 as a possible D gene (7 bases). The germline V gene has CDR1 LGHNA and CDR2 YNFKEQ. The CDR3 runs to 16 residues. The V and J ends lost 0 bases and 5 bases respectively, with 16 bases between them. The CDR3 here is CASSQDWAGAGETQYF. CDR3 coding DNA: TGTGCCAGCAGCCAAGATTGGGCGGGGGCAGGGGAGACCCAGTACTTC.

The chain uses TRBV9 and TRBJ2-1; 10 bases are shared with TRBD2. The germline V gene has CDR1 SGDLS and CDR2 YYNGEE. The junction had 7 bases not matched to a gene; V was cut back by 2 bases and J by 8 bases. The CDR3 is made up of 15 amino acids. The CDR3 region has the DNA TGTGCCAGCAGCGTCATAGCGGGAGGCGGCGATGAGCAGTTCTTC. Amino acid sequence: CASSVIAGGGDEQFF. The full variable domain, rest sourced from reference TRBV9 and TRBJ2-1, is DSGVTQTPKHLITATGQRVTLRCSPRSGDLSVYWYQQSLDQGLQFLIQYYNGEERAKGNILERFSAQQFPDLHSELNLSSLELGDSALYFCASSVIAGGGDEQFFGPGTRLTVL.

CDR3 loop: CASTPLRDRGYEQYF. CDR3 in DNA: TGTGCCAGCACCCCGCTCCGGGACAGAGGATACGAGCAGTACTTC. J is TRBJ2-7 and V is TRBV27, with 7 bases matching TRBD1. There are 15 residues in the CDR3. The ends lost 7 bases at V and 4 bases at J; junction bases unmatched: 13. Germline V gene lookup returns CDR1 MNHEY and CDR2 SMNVEV (reference sequence).

The chain combines TRBV5-5 with TRBJ2-3; the match to TRBD2 covers 7 bases. This CDR3 contains 15 residues. From germline, CDR1 is SGHKS and CDR2 YYEKEE (reference sequence). Trimming took 1 base from V and 3 from J; bases not matched to a gene: 5. The CDR3 DNA follows: TGTGCCAGCAGCTTGACTGGCGGGAGAACAGATACGCAGTATTTT. It is translated as CASSLTGGRTDTQYF.

The rearrangement links TRBV9 to TRBJ1-4; maybe TRBD1 (5 bases). Germline V gives CDR1 SGDLS, CDR2 YYNGEE. The V and J ends lost 3 bases and 6 bases respectively, with 15 bases between them. This CDR3 comprises 15 residues. The CDR3 loop reads CASSGSGRGDEKLFF. CDR3 DNA: TGTGCCAGCAGCGGGTCAGGGAGGGGTGATGAAAAACTGTTTTTT. The variable domain in full, completed from reference TRBV9 and TRBJ1-4, reads DSGVTQTPKHLITATGQRVTLRCSPRSGDLSVYWYQQSLDQGLQFLIQYYNGEERAKGNILERFSAQQFPDLHSELNLSSLELGDSALYFCASSGSGRGDEKLFFGSGTQLSVL.

The rearrangement uses TRBV24-1 and TRBJ1-2, with 11 bases aligning to TRBD1. The V and J ends lost 7 bases and 1 base, in that order; junction bases with no gene match: 7. Germline lookup yields CDR1 KGHDR and CDR2 SFDVKD. This CDR3 contains 16 residues. The CDR3 here is CATREGQGAGNYGYTF. The CDR3 DNA is TGTGCCACCAGAGAAGGACAGGGGGCCGGTAACTATGGCTACACCTTC.

This clone was found a few times. This CDR3 is CASSDNRGWDTQYF. The CDR3 coding sequence is TGTGCCAGCAGTGATAACAGGGGCTGGGATACGCAGTATTTT. The genes are TRBV6-1 and TRBJ2-3, with 7 bases identical to TRBD1. After removal of 3 bases from V and 6 bases from J, the junction contained 6 bases not matched to a gene. The germline CDR1 and CDR2 sequences are MNHNS and SASEGT. This CDR3 has 14 amino acids.

This chain uses TRBV28 with TRBJ1-1; maybe TRBD1 (6 bases). The germline gives CDR1 MDHEN, CDR2 SYDVKM. The CDR3 consists of 17 residues. Trimming removed 6 bases at V and 5 bases at J, with 25 bases between. The CDR3 protein is CASSWGESGHSGTEAFF. The DNA of the CDR3 is TGTGCCAGCAGCTGGGGCGAGTCGGGACACTCAGGGACTGAAGCTTTCTTT.

J is TRBJ2-2 and V is TRBV15; TRBD2 aligns across 14 bases. In germline, CDR1 is LNHNV, CDR2 YYDKDF (reference sequence). After removal of 1 base from V and 6 bases from J, the junction contained 4 bases not matched to a gene. The CDR3 runs to 17 residues. DNA of the CDR3: TGTGCCACCAGCAGAGGGGGACTAGCGGGAGTCGCCGGGGAGCTGTTTTTT. This gives the protein CATSRGGLAGVAGELFF.

The chain couples TRBV3-1 (or the pseudogene TRBV3-2) to TRBJ2-6, with 10 bases lining up with TRBD2. V shed 4 bases, J shed 0 bases, and the junction held 6 bases outside the gene matches. The CDR3 loop spans 18 amino acids. The germline CDR1 and CDR2 sequences are LGHDT and YNNKEL (reference sequence). CDR3 region: CASSPSSGSGSGANVLTF. CDR3 sequence (DNA): TGTGCCAGCAGCCCCTCTAGCGGGAGTGGCTCTGGGGCCAACGTCCTGACTTTC.

The chain joins TRBV10-3 to TRBJ2-3, with D possibly TRBD2 on 5 matching bases. Per germline, CDR1 ENHRY and CDR2 SYGVKD. The CDR3 is 14 residues long. V was cut by 9 bases and J by 1 base, with 14 bases left in between. CDR3 protein: CAMGEGGGTDTQYF. In nucleotides, the CDR3 is TGTGCCATGGGCGAGGGCGGAGGCACAGATACGCAGTATTTT.

The chain links TRBV7-9 to TRBJ1-2, with D possibly TRBD1 on 5 matching bases. The CDR3 consists of 13 residues. Trimming cost V 7 bases and J 1 base, with 10 bases left between them. Per the germline V gene, CDR1 is SEHNR and CDR2 is FQNEAQ (reference sequence). The CDR3 protein is CASTPGINYGYTF. As DNA, the CDR3 is TGTGCCAGCACCCCAGGGATTAACTATGGCTACACCTTC.